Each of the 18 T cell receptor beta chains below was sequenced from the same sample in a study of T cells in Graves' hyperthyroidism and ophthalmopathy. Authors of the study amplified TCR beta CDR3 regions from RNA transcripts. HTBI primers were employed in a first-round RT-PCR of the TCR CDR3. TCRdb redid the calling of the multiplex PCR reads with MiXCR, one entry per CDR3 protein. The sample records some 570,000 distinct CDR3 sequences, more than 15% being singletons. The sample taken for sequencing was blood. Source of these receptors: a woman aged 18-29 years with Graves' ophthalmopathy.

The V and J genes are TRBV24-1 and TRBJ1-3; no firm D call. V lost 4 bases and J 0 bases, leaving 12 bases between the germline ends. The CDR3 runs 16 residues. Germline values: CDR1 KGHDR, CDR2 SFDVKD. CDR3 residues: CATSEIKQSSGNTIYF. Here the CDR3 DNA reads TGTGCCACCAGTGAGATAAAACAGAGCTCTGGAAACACCATATATTTT.

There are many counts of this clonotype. The CDR3 reads CAWSVYSNQPQHF. Written as DNA, the CDR3 is TGTGCCTGGAGCGTCTATAGCAATCAGCCCCAGCATTTT. This rearrangement joins TRBV30 to TRBJ1-5; D remains unclear. Germline CDR1 and CDR2: GTSNPN and SVGIG (reference sequence). This CDR3 is built from 13 residues. The V gene lost 3 bases and the J gene lost 0 bases, with 6 bases spanning the gap.

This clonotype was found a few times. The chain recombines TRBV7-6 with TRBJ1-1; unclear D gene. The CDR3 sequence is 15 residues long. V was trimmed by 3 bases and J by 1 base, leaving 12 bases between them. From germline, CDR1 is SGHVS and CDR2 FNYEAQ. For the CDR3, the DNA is TGTGCCAGCAGCTTTTCGGACGGTCCGAACACTGAAGCTTTCTTT. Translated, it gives CASSFSDGPNTEAFF.

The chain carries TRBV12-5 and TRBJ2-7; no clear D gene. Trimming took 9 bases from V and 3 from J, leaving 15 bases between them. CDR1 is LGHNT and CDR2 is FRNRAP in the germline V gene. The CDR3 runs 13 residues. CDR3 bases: TGTGCTAGGCGGCCCCTGGCCAACTACGAGCAGTACTTC. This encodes CARRPLANYEQYF.

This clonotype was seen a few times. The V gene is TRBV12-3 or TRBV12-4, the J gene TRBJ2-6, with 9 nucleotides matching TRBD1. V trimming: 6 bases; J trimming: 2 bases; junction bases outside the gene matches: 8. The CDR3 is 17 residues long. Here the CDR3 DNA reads TGTGCCAGCAGCTACCGGGACAGGGAGCCTGGGGCCAACGTCCTGACTTTC. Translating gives CASSYRDREPGANVLTF.

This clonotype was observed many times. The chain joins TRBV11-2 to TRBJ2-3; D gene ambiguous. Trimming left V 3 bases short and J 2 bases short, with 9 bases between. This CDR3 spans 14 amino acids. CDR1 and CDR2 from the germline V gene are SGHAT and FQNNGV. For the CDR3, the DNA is TGTGCCAGCAGCTTTAGAGATTACACAGATACGCAGTATTTT. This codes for CASSFRDYTDTQYF.

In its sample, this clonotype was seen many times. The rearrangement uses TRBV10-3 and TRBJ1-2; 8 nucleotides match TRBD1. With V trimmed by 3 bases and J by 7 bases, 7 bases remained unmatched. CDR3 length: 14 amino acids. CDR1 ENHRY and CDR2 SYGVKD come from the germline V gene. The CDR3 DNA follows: TGTGCCATCAGTGAATCAGGGGGCGATCGTGGCTACACCTTC. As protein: CAISESGGDRGYTF.

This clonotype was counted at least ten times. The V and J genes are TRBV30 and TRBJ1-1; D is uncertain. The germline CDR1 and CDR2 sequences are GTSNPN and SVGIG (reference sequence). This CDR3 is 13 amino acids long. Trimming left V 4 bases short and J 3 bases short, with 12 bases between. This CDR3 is CAWTPRSDTEAFF. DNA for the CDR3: TGTGCCTGGACACCTCGGTCCGACACTGAAGCTTTCTTT.

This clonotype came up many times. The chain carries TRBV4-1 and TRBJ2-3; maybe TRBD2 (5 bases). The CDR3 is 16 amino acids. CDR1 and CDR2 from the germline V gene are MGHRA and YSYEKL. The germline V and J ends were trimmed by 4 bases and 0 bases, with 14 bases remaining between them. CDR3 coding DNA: TGCGCCAGCAGCCGAAGGGTGACTACCAGCACAGATACGCAGTATTTT. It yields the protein CASSRRVTTSTDTQYF.

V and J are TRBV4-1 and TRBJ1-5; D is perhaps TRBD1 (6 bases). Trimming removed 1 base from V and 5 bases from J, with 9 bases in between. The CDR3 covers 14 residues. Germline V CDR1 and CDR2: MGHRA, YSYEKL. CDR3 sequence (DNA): TGCGCCAGCAGCCAAGTGGCAGGGGATCAGCCCCAGCATTTT. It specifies CASSQVAGDQPQHF.

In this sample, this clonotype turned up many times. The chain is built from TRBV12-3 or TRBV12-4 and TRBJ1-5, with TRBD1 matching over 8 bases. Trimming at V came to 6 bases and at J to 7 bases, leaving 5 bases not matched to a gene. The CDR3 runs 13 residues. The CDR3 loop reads CASSLDRVQPQHF. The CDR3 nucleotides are TGTGCCAGCAGCCTGGACAGGGTCCAGCCCCAGCATTTT.

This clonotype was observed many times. The CDR3, as DNA: TGTGCCAGCAGTGTGGGGGGCCCTTTGACAAGCACTGAAGCTTTCTTT. Its protein is CASSVGGPLTSTEAFF. The gene calls are TRBV2 and TRBJ1-1; D is possibly TRBD1 (6 bases). V was cut by 4 bases and J by 4 bases, with 19 bases left in between. Germline CDR1 reads SNHLY; CDR2 reads FYNNEI. CDR3 length: 16 residues.

The CDR3 here is CASTPTSGRVTDTQYF. CDR3 DNA sequence: TGTGCCAGCACCCCGACTAGCGGGAGGGTAACAGATACGCAGTATTTT. V usage is TRBV27 and J usage is TRBJ2-3, with 14 nucleotides matching TRBD2. This CDR3 spans 16 amino acids. The germline V gene encodes CDR1 MNHEY and CDR2 SMNVEV (reference sequence). V lost 7 bases, J lost 3 bases, and 6 bases stayed unmatched.

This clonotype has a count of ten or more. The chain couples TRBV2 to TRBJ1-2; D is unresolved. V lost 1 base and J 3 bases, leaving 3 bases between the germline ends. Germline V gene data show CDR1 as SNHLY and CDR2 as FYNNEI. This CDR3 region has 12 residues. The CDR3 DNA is TGTGCCAGCAGTGAAGGGTACTATGGCTACACCTTC. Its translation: CASSEGYYGYTF.

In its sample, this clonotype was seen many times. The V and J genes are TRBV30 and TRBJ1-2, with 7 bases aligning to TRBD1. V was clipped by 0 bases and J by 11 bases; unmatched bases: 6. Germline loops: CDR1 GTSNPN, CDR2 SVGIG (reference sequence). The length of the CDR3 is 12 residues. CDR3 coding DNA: TGTGCCTGGAGTGTATCTACCAGGGGGTACACCTTC. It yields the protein CAWSVSTRGYTF.

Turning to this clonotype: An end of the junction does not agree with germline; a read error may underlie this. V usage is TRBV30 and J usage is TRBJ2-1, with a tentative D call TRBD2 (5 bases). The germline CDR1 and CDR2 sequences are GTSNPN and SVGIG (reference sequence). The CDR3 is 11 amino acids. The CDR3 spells CARTSYNEQSF. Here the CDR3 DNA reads TGTGCTCGGACTTCTTACAATGAGCAGTCCTTC.

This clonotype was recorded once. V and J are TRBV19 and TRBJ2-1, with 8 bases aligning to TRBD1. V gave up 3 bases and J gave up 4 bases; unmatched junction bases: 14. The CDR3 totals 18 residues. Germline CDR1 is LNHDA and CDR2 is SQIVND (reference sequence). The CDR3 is CASSMEGQGAWGYNEQFF. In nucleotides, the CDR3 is TGTGCCAGTAGTATGGAGGGGCAGGGGGCGTGGGGGTACAATGAGCAGTTCTTC.

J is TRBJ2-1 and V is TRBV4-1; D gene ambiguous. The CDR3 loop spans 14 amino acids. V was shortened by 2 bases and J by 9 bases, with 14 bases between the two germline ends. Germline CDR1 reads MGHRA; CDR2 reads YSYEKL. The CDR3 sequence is CASSQSGAAAEQFF. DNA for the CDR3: TGCGCCAGCAGCCAATCCGGAGCAGCAGCTGAGCAGTTCTTC.